This T cell receptor beta chain is drawn from a study of blood T cell repertoires in COVID-19. Background on the study: The study drew acute and convalescent COVID-19 samples from the United States, Italy and Spain. The cDNA or gDNA used as material had been derived from T cells, B-cell-depleted T cells, or PBMCs.

Per the study methods: The assay estimated nucleated cells by amplifying reference gene primers. Profiled with immunoSEQ multiplex PCR; TCRdb holds only in-frame clones, not every one. That table supplies the V and J calls and clone size; D and trimming were determined from the DNA. The table records just under 350,000 clones, approximately 90% of them present only once. The CDR3 is 10 residues long. The germline CDR1 and CDR2 sequences are SGHAT and FQNNGV. The V and J ends lost 0 bases and 12 bases respectively, with 3 bases between them. This receptor was taken from a woman aged 18-29 years who had recovered from COVID-19. The sequencing sample was made of peripheral blood. This sequence joins TRBV11-2 and TRBJ2-1; D gene ambiguous. In DNA form, the CDR3 reads TGTGCCAGCAGCTTAGAGGCGCAGTTCTTC. This encodes CASSLEAQFF. Full variable domain (remainder filled in from reference TRBV11-2 and TRBJ2-1): EAGVAQSPRYKIIEKRQSVAFWCNPISGHATLYWYQQILGQGPKLLIQFQNNGVVDDSQLPKDRFSAERLKGVDSTLKIQPAKLEDSAVYLCASSLEAQFFGPGTRLTVL.